This T cell receptor (beta chain) was observed in a study of T-cell reconstitution after alpha-beta-depleted transplantation in children. Study observations and caveats: Reportedly, alpha-beta T cells present about two months post-transplant originated from several hundred expanded clones of graft origin. When one year had passed after transplant, most T-cell counts and diversity came from newly produced T cells.

TCRbeta library preparation incorporated unique molecular identifiers. TCRdb redid the calling of the PCR reads with MiXCR, one entry per CDR3 protein. The sample includes roughly 280,000 distinct CDR3 sequences, roughly 12% seen only once; the top ten take about a quarter. Ten or more counts support this clonotype. Its specificity is unknown. Trimming took off 2 bases at V and 0 bases at J, with 5 bases between the two ends. The CDR3 runs 15 residues. Germline assignment: CDR1 SGHTA and CDR2 FQGNSA. The material sequenced was peripheral blood, taken 180 days after TCRalphabeta/CD19-depleted stem cell transplant. The sequence came from a male patient aged 2-10 years who had a stem cell transplant for chronic granulomatous disease, so the T cells may come from the graft donor. This chain links TRBV7-2 with TRBJ1-6, with unresolved D. The CDR3 coding sequence is TGTGCCAGCAGCTTAACTAGCTCCTATAATTCACCCCTCCACTTT. Protein sequence: CASSLTSSYNSPLHF.